Following are 29 T cell receptor beta chains from one sample sequenced in a study of T cell responses to AZD1222 COVID-19 vaccine. TCRdb's table, derived via immunoSEQ multiplex PCR, lists solely in-frame clones and lacks some. Of about 180,000 clones in the sample, 75% to 95% were seen once. Material: peripheral blood, obtained on day 0 of AZD1222 vaccination. The receptors come from an adult in good health.

In its sample, this clone was seen once. The chain has TRBV6-2 or TRBV6-3 and TRBJ2-7; TRBD2 matches 13 bases. The CDR3 length is 16 residues. V lost 2 bases to trimming and J lost 3 bases; unmatched junction nucleotides: 4. Germline V gene sequence: CDR1 MNHEY, CDR2 SVGEGT. The CDR3 loop is CASSYGTSGDIYEQYF. The CDR3 DNA sequence: TGTGCCAGCAGTTACGGGACTAGCGGGGATATCTACGAGCAGTACTTC.

The chain joins TRBV5-1 to TRBJ1-1; D remains ambiguous. From germline, CDR1 is SGHRS and CDR2 YFSETQ. V lost 0 bases to trimming and J lost 3 bases, with 12 bases between them. This CDR3 region has 15 residues. CDR3 nucleotides: TGCGCCAGCAGCTTGGCCGCAGTAATAGACACTGAAGCTTTCTTT. Residues: CASSLAAVIDTEAFF.

The rearrangement uses TRBV4-1 and TRBJ2-3, with TRBD2 matching 8 bases. Germline assignment: CDR1 MGHRA and CDR2 YSYEKL. This CDR3 comprises 14 residues. V lost 1 base to trimming and J lost 4 bases; unmatched junction nucleotides: 1. The CDR3 here is CASSQGLASDTQYF. The CDR3 bases are TGCGCCAGCAGCCAAGGACTAGCGTCAGATACGCAGTATTTT.

This sequence joins TRBV6-2 or TRBV6-3 and TRBJ2-5, with D possibly being TRBD2 (6 bases). Germline loops: CDR1 MNHEY, CDR2 SVGEGT. The CDR3 has 17 amino acids. Deletions cut 6 bases from V and 1 base from J, with 21 bases between. The CDR3 region is CASSPPWAGGSQETQYF. CDR3 DNA: TGTGCCAGCAGCCCTCCTTGGGCTGGGGGGTCCCAAGAGACCCAGTACTTC.

CDR3 amino acids: CASSLVAGSDTQYF. The CDR3 DNA sequence: TGTGCCAGCAGCTTAGTCGCGGGCTCAGATACGCAGTATTTT. The chain combines TRBV7-9 with TRBJ2-3; a possible D gene is TRBD2 (5 bases). Germline assignment: CDR1 SEHNR and CDR2 FQNEAQ (reference sequence). The CDR3 contains 14 residues. V was trimmed by 1 base and J by 4 bases, leaving 9 bases between them.

A single count supports this clone. The chain joins TRBV4-2 to TRBJ2-5, with D uncertain. Germline V gene lookup returns CDR1 LGHNA and CDR2 YNFKEQ. Trimming pared 0 bases from V and 4 bases from J, leaving 18 bases between. The CDR3 runs to 17 residues. This chain's CDR3 is CASSQDTGTTGGETQYF. For the CDR3, the DNA is TGTGCCAGCAGCCAAGACACCGGAACTACGGGCGGAGAGACCCAGTACTTC.

This rearrangement joins TRBV6-5 to TRBJ2-7; no clear D gene. Trimming left V 2 bases short and J 0 bases short, with 11 bases between. CDR1 and CDR2 (germline): MNHEY, SVGAGI. The CDR3 has 15 residues. CDR3 DNA: TGTGCCAGCAGTTACGGGGTGCCCCTCTCCTACGAGCAGTACTTC. Protein: CASSYGVPLSYEQYF.

Notes on this clone: This specimen includes other DNA sequences encoding the same CDR3. The rearrangement links TRBV28 to TRBJ2-7, with D tentatively TRBD1 (6 bases). The CDR3 totals 12 residues. Between the trimmed V and J ends, which lost 4 bases and 3 bases, there was a span of 7 bases. Per germline, CDR1 MDHEN and CDR2 SYDVKM. The CDR3 region is CASSSTGYEQYF. The CDR3 region has the DNA TGTGCCAGCAGTTCGACAGGCTACGAGCAGTACTTC.

The CDR3 DNA sequence: TGTGCCAGCAGCCTGACAGCGGGGGGGCCAGATACGCAGTATTTT. Translating it yields CASSLTAGGPDTQYF. V and J are TRBV7-9 and TRBJ2-3; 10 positions match TRBD2. The V and J ends lost 5 bases and 4 bases, in that order; junction bases with no gene match: 6. Per the germline V gene, CDR1 is SEHNR and CDR2 is FQNEAQ (reference sequence). The CDR3 contains 15 residues.

The chain joins TRBV7-9 to TRBJ2-5; a weak D match, TRBD1 (5 bases). The CDR3 runs to 14 residues. CDR1 SEHNR and CDR2 FQNEAQ come from the germline V gene (reference sequence). Trimming took 1 base from V and 5 from J, leaving 11 bases between them. As DNA, the CDR3 is TGTGCCAGCAGCTTAGGCTACAGGTCCGAGACCCAGTACTTC. Its protein product is CASSLGYRSETQYF.

This CDR3 is CASSQQGFWKKLFF. The CDR3 DNA is TGTGCCAGCAGCCAACAGGGTTTCTGGAAAAAACTGTTTTTT. The gene calls are TRBV3-1 (or the pseudogene TRBV3-2) and TRBJ1-4, with D tentatively TRBD1 (5 bases). The CDR3 sequence is 14 residues long. The ends were cut back, 2 bases at V and 9 bases at J, with 13 bases in the middle. In germline, CDR1 is LGHDT, CDR2 YNNKEL (reference sequence).

V usage is TRBV28 and J usage is TRBJ1-6, with D perhaps matching TRBD1 (6 bases). V lost 7 bases to trimming and J lost 6 bases, with 16 bases between them. The CDR3 totals 15 residues. Germline-derived CDR1 and CDR2 are MDHEN and SYDVKM. As DNA, the CDR3 is TGTGCCAGCAACCAACAACAGGGTGGTAATTCACCCCTCCACTTT. Its translation: CASNQQQGGNSPLHF.

This rearrangement joins TRBV24-1 to TRBJ2-3; 12 bases match TRBD2. Per the germline V gene, CDR1 is KGHDR and CDR2 is SFDVKD. This CDR3 has 20 amino acids. The V gene end was trimmed by 3 bases and the J gene end by 2 bases; junction bases not matched to a gene: 14. CDR3 in amino acids: CATSDPRTGTSGWNTDTQYF. CDR3 nucleotide sequence: TGTGCCACCAGTGATCCCCGAACCGGGACTAGCGGGTGGAACACAGATACGCAGTATTTT.

The V gene is TRBV12-3 or TRBV12-4, the J gene TRBJ2-1; D is possibly TRBD2 (5 bases). The CDR3 consists of 13 residues. V gave up 7 bases and J gave up 6 bases, with 13 bases separating them. The CDR3 protein is CASNLEGGNEQFF. The DNA for the CDR3 is TGTGCCAGCAACTTAGAGGGTGGCAATGAGCAGTTCTTC.

The rearrangement uses TRBV7-3 and TRBJ1-6; TRBD1 matches at 8 bases. The junction had 7 bases not matched to a gene; V was cut back by 4 bases and J by 8 bases. The CDR3 consists of 15 residues. Germline V gene sequence: CDR1 SGHTA, CDR2 FQGTGA. The CDR3 nucleotides read TGTGCCAGCAGCTCGCAGGGGGCAGGAGATTCACCCCTCCACTTT. Amino acids: CASSSQGAGDSPLHF.

The CDR3 nucleotides are TGCGCCAGCAGCTTGGGACGGGGAGAGGGGCCCCTCCACTTT. Translating gives CASSLGRGEGPLHF. This chain joins TRBV5-1 and TRBJ1-6; D is possibly TRBD1 (5 bases). The V gene's germline CDR1 is SGHRS and CDR2 YFSETQ. This CDR3 contains 14 residues. V was cut by 0 bases and J by 13 bases, with 14 bases left in between.

The chain uses TRBV24-1 and TRBJ2-5; no clear D gene. Germline V gene lookup returns CDR1 KGHDR and CDR2 SFDVKD. The V gene lost 3 bases and the J gene lost 7 bases, with 5 bases spanning the gap. The CDR3 length is 11 residues. The CDR3 nucleotides read TGTGCCACCAGTGATGAAGGGACCCAGTACTTC. Its protein is CATSDEGTQYF.

In this sample, this clone turned up once. The genes are TRBV6-5 and TRBJ1-1; no clear D. V lost 2 bases and J lost 7, with 11 bases in between. The CDR3 consists of 13 residues. CDR1 MNHEY and CDR2 SVGAGI come from the germline V gene. This CDR3 reads CASSYEGSGEAFF. DNA for the CDR3: TGTGCCAGCAGTTACGAAGGGAGCGGTGAAGCTTTCTTT.

The chain carries TRBV27 and TRBJ2-1; D remains ambiguous. V shed 2 bases and J shed 7 bases, with 9 bases lying between them. Germline CDR1 and CDR2: MNHEY and SMNVEV (reference sequence). CDR3 length: 13 amino acids. CDR3 protein: CASSLNWPNEQFF. CDR3 DNA sequence: TGTGCCAGCAGTTTAAACTGGCCGAATGAGCAGTTCTTC.

The J gene is TRBJ1-1, the V gene TRBV7-6; D not certain. Germline lookup yields CDR1 SGHVS and CDR2 FNYEAQ. The CDR3 loop spans 13 amino acids. V gave up 0 bases and J gave up 4 bases, with 6 bases separating them. The CDR3 bases are TGTGCCAGCAGCTTAGCTAGGATCACTGAAGCTTTCTTT. Its translation is CASSLARITEAFF.

V usage is TRBV5-8 and J usage is TRBJ1-1; perhaps TRBD1 as D (5 bases). The CDR3 is 14 residues long. Germline V gene data show CDR1 as SGHTS and CDR2 as YDEGEE. The ends were cut back, 0 bases at V and 2 bases at J, with 8 bases in the middle. For the CDR3, the DNA is TGTGCCAGCAGCTTGGGACAGAGTAACACTGAAGCTTTCTTT. Its protein is CASSLGQSNTEAFF.

The rearrangement uses TRBV7-9 and TRBJ2-2; D call uncertain. Germline CDR1 and CDR2: SEHNR and FQNEAQ (reference sequence). CDR3 length: 14 amino acids. Trimming removed 3 bases at V and 1 base at J, with 6 bases between. CDR3: CASSFSGNTGELFF. The CDR3, as DNA: TGTGCCAGCAGCTTCTCGGGGAACACCGGGGAGCTGTTTTTT.

The chain has TRBV7-2 and TRBJ1-1; D is possibly TRBD1 (6 bases). Trimming removed 2 bases from V and 0 bases from J, with 7 bases in between. The CDR3 is 14 amino acids. CDR1 and CDR2 from the germline V gene are SGHTA and FQGNSA. The CDR3 DNA sequence: TGTGCCAGCAGCTTAACAGGGTTGAACACTGAAGCTTTCTTT. Residues: CASSLTGLNTEAFF. The whole variable domain, filled in from reference TRBV7-2 and TRBJ1-1, reads GAGVSQSPSNKVTEKGKDVELRCDPISGHTALYWYRQSLGQGLEFLIYFQGNSAPDKSGLPSDRFSAERTGGSVSTLTIQRTQQEDSAVYLCASSLTGLNTEAFFGQGTRLTVV.

The chain is built from TRBV5-1 and TRBJ1-2; 9 nucleotides align to TRBD1. The trim removed 5 bases at V and 8 bases at J, leaving 7 bases unmatched. The CDR3 spans 13 residues. Looked up from germline, CDR1 is SGHRS and CDR2 is YFSETQ. CDR3 nucleotide sequence: TGCGCCAGCAGGGACAGGGGTCTCGAGGGCTACACCTTC. Protein sequence: CASRDRGLEGYTF.

This rearrangement joins TRBV4-3 to TRBJ1-2; D gene uncertain. CDR3 length equals 12 residues. Germline loops: CDR1 LGHNA, CDR2 YSLEER. V lost 0 bases and J 4 bases, leaving 3 bases between the germline ends. The CDR3 sequence: CASSQDTYGYTF. CDR3 DNA sequence: TGCGCCAGCAGCCAAGATACCTATGGCTACACCTTC.

The chain employs TRBV30 and TRBJ1-1; tentative D call: TRBD1 (6 bases). The CDR3 runs to 13 residues. In germline, CDR1 is GTSNPN, CDR2 SVGIG (reference sequence). V lost 5 bases and J lost 0, with 10 bases in between. CDR3 sequence: CAWGGQLNTEAFF. CDR3 nucleotides: TGTGCCTGGGGCGGACAGTTGAACACTGAAGCTTTCTTT. Variable domain in full (rest from reference TRBV30 and TRBJ1-1): SQTIHQWPATLVQPVGSPLSLECTVEGTSNPNLYWYRQAAGRGLQLLFYSVGIGQISSEVPQNLSASRPQDRQFILSSKKLLLSDSGFYLCAWGGQLNTEAFFGQGTRLTVV.

The CDR3 sequence: CASSLTDISNYGYTF. The CDR3 DNA follows: TGTGCCAGCAGTTTGACAGACATTTCTAACTATGGCTACACCTTC. The chain recombines TRBV28 with TRBJ1-2; tentative D call: TRBD1 (5 bases). The germline V gene has CDR1 MDHEN and CDR2 SYDVKM. Trimming cost V 3 bases and J 0 bases, with 11 bases left between them. The CDR3 consists of 15 residues.

This chain links TRBV27 with TRBJ1-6; D is possibly TRBD1 (6 bases). The CDR3 extends over 13 amino acids. Trimming left V 3 bases short and J 8 bases short, with 8 bases between. Germline V gene lookup returns CDR1 MNHEY and CDR2 SMNVEV (reference sequence). CDR3 coding DNA: TGTGCCAGCAGTTTCAGGGGAGATTCACCCCTCCACTTT. It translates to CASSFRGDSPLHF.

The CDR3 sequence: CASSEPGVLNYGYTF. CDR3 DNA: TGCGCCAGCAGTGAGCCGGGAGTCCTTAACTATGGCTACACCTTC. The genes are TRBV10-2 and TRBJ1-2, with D hard to call. V shed 2 bases and J shed 1 base, with 11 bases lying between them. The CDR3 has 15 residues. Germline CDR1 reads WSHSY; CDR2 reads SAAADI.